The 24 T cell receptor beta chains below come from one sample, sequenced in a study of glioma-infiltrating T cells after dendritic cell vaccination. The time point denotes: after dendritic cell vaccination, including at tumor progression/relapse. TCRdb keeps only in-frame clones here, not all; method: immunoSEQ multiplex PCR. The sample shows roughly 80,000 clones, roughly 87% of them seen only once. The sample consisted of blood, taken after dendritic cell vaccination. These receptors came from a human donor with glioblastoma.

The chain recombines TRBV7-9 with TRBJ2-7; 9 bases fit TRBD2. Germline V lookup: CDR1 SEHNR, CDR2 FQNEAQ (reference sequence). The ends lost 4 bases at V and 4 bases at J; junction bases unmatched: 11. This CDR3 region has 16 residues. This CDR3 reads CASSYDSGSPLYEQYF. The CDR3 DNA reads as TGTGCCAGCAGCTACGATAGCGGGAGTCCGTTGTACGAGCAGTACTTC.

This chain uses TRBV6-5 with TRBJ1-2; D is possibly TRBD1 (6 bases). V was trimmed by 5 bases and J by 8 bases, leaving 21 bases between them. CDR1 is MNHEY, CDR2 SVGAGI, per germline. CDR3 length: 15 amino acids. CDR3 DNA: TGTGCCAGCAGTCCAAACCGGGACACGGTTGGGGGCTACACCTTC. This sequence encodes CASSPNRDTVGGYTF.

The J gene is TRBJ1-3, the V gene TRBV21-1; the table assigns TRBD1, which was not confirmed against the DNA. TRBV21-1 has pseudogene status. This CDR3 comprises 15 residues. This CDR3 reads CASSISDTPGNTIYF. CDR3 sequence (DNA): TGTGCCAGCAGCATTTCGGACACACCTGGAAACACCATATATTTT.

DNA of the CDR3: TGTGCCAGCAGCTTGGGGAGGACATACTATGGCTACACCTTC. Its translation is CASSLGRTYYGYTF. The chain recombines TRBV7-2 with TRBJ1-2, with TRBD1 as a possible D gene (5 bases). V shed 3 bases and J shed 3 bases, with 11 bases lying between them. Looked up from germline, CDR1 is SGHTA and CDR2 is FQGNSA. The CDR3 has 14 amino acids.

This clone was picked up one time. The V and J genes are TRBV28 and TRBJ2-5; D ambiguous. Germline-derived CDR1 and CDR2 are MDHEN and SYDVKM. The CDR3 spans 10 residues. V was trimmed by 7 bases and J by 3 bases, leaving 3 bases between them. The CDR3: CASTEETQYF. CDR3 coding DNA: TGTGCCAGCACCGAAGAGACCCAGTACTTC.

The chain employs TRBV18 and TRBJ1-4; 7 bases agree with TRBD1. J gave up 4 bases and V 5 bases, and 10 bases lay outside the gene matches. This CDR3 contains 16 residues. Germline values: CDR1 KGHSH, CDR2 LQKENI. The CDR3 bases are TGTGCCAGCTCATATCTACAGGGGCTGGATAATGAAAAACTGTTTTTT. Encoded protein: CASSYLQGLDNEKLFF.

J is TRBJ2-5 and V is TRBV4-1, with D uncertain. The J call may be faulty, since TRBJ2-7 better matches the DNA end. Germline CDR1 is MGHRA and CDR2 is YSYEKL. The CDR3 runs to 16 residues. The CDR3 reads CASSQVNLVAVDEQYF. The CDR3 DNA follows: TGCGCCAGCAGCCAAGTCAACCTAGTCGCGGTCGACGAGCAGTACTTC.

The chain combines TRBV6-1 with TRBJ2-1, with D hard to call. The CDR3 has 11 residues. The ends were cut back, 2 bases at V and 8 bases at J, with 4 bases in the middle. CDR1 and CDR2 (germline): MNHNS, SASEGT. DNA of the CDR3: TGTGCCAGCAGTGAACCGGATGAGCAGTTCTTC. Translating gives CASSEPDEQFF.

The chain uses TRBV5-1 and TRBJ1-5; possibly TRBD1 for D (6 bases). Germline CDR1 and CDR2: SGHRS and YFSETQ. The CDR3 spans 17 residues. V lost 0 bases and J 0 bases, leaving 13 bases between the germline ends. The CDR3 protein is CASSLDGTQYSNQPQHF. The CDR3 DNA reads as TGCGCCAGCAGCTTGGACGGGACACAATATAGCAATCAGCCCCAGCATTTT.

V is TRBV6-1 and J is TRBJ1-1; TRBD1 matches at 7 bases. The CDR3 is 14 amino acids. V shed 5 bases and J 4 bases; nucleotides not matched to a gene: 7. CDR1 is MNHNS and CDR2 is SASEGT in the germline V gene. The CDR3 spells CASSKTGLGTEAFF. CDR3 nucleotide sequence: TGTGCCAGCAGTAAGACAGGGTTAGGCACTGAAGCTTTCTTT.

The genes are TRBV4-1 and TRBJ1-2; D unclear. Germline loops: CDR1 MGHRA, CDR2 YSYEKL. The V end was cut by 6 bases, the J end by 4 bases, with 15 bases between. The CDR3 runs 14 residues. This CDR3 reads CASRPTGIGYGYTF. The CDR3 DNA reads as TGCGCCAGCAGGCCAACCGGTATCGGCTATGGCTACACCTTC.

This chain uses TRBV13 with TRBJ1-1; no clear D. The CDR3 contains 15 residues. Germline V lookup: CDR1 PRHDT, CDR2 FYEKMQ (reference sequence). With 5 bases removed from V and 4 bases from J, the gap between germline ends came to 17 bases. CDR3 protein: CASSLTEQEGTEAFF. CDR3 nucleotide sequence: TGTGCCAGCAGCCTCACCGAGCAGGAAGGCACTGAAGCTTTCTTT.

V and J are TRBV2 and TRBJ2-3, with TRBD2 matching over 12 bases. The J segment lost 7 bases and the V segment lost 4 bases, leaving 6 bases of the junction unmatched. This CDR3 spans 15 amino acids. The germline gives CDR1 SNHLY, CDR2 FYNNEI. This chain's CDR3 is CASSGLAGAFHTQYF. The CDR3 DNA reads TGTGCCAGCAGTGGACTAGCGGGGGCCTTTCATACGCAGTATTTT.

The table lists this clone with a few counts. This rearrangement joins TRBV2 to TRBJ2-1; the match to TRBD2 covers 12 bases. The CDR3 contains 16 residues. Germline V gene sequence: CDR1 SNHLY, CDR2 FYNNEI. Trimming at V came to 1 base and at J to 10 bases, leaving 8 bases not matched to a gene. CDR3 coding DNA: TGTGCCAGCAGTGAAGGACTAGCGGGGGTCCAGGGGGAGCAGTTCTTC. Amino acid sequence: CASSEGLAGVQGEQFF. Full variable domain (outside the CDR3, taken from reference TRBV2 and TRBJ2-1): EPEVTQTPSHQVTQMGQEVILRCVPISNHLYFYWYRQILGQKVEFLVSFYNNEISEKSEIFDDQFSVERPDGSNFTLKIRSTKLEDSAMYFCASSEGLAGVQGEQFFGPGTRLTVL.

The CDR3 here is CASSLAPAGWDYNEQFF. In DNA form, the CDR3 reads TGTGCCAGCAGCTTAGCCCCAGCGGGGTGGGACTACAATGAGCAGTTCTTC. The chain uses TRBV7-9 and TRBJ2-1; 7 bases fit TRBD2. V lost 0 bases, J lost 3 bases, and 8 bases stayed unmatched. Germline V CDR1 and CDR2: SEHNR, FQNEAQ (reference sequence). CDR3 length: 17 amino acids.

This rearrangement joins TRBV7-6 to TRBJ2-1; D might be TRBD2 (6 bases). Trimming left V 0 bases short and J 4 bases short, with 7 bases between. The length of the CDR3 is 14 residues. Germline values: CDR1 SGHVS, CDR2 FNYEAQ. CDR3 coding DNA: TGTGCCAGCAGCTTAGCGGGGGGATACAATGAGCAGTTCTTC. It encodes CASSLAGGYNEQFF.

This chain joins TRBV5-1 and TRBJ1-2; 8 positions agree with TRBD1. The ends lost 5 bases at V and 8 bases at J; junction bases unmatched: 11. Germline values: CDR1 SGHRS, CDR2 YFSETQ. The CDR3 spans 14 residues. The DNA of the CDR3 is TGCGCCAGCAGAACAGGACAGGGAGACTGGGGCTACACCTTC. Amino acid sequence: CASRTGQGDWGYTF.

The rearrangement links TRBV10-2 to TRBJ1-5; no firm D call. V was pared by 8 bases and J by 4 bases, with 12 bases between. The CDR3 loop spans 13 amino acids. Per germline, CDR1 WSHSY and CDR2 SAAADI. Here the CDR3 DNA reads TGCGCCAGCGATCACTTTGAGAATCAGCCCCAGCATTTT. It is translated as CASDHFENQPQHF.

J is TRBJ1-5 and V is TRBV19; D perhaps matches TRBD1 (6 bases). The CDR3 length is 14 residues. With 5 bases removed from V and 11 bases from J, the gap between germline ends came to 19 bases. Germline loops: CDR1 LNHDA, CDR2 SQIVND (reference sequence). CDR3 sequence: CASSPPWLGAAQHF. In DNA, the CDR3 is TGTGCCAGTAGTCCCCCCTGGCTGGGGGCTGCCCAGCATTTT.

This chain uses TRBV4-3 with TRBJ2-1, with D perhaps matching TRBD1 (5 bases). The germline gives CDR1 LGHNA, CDR2 YSLEER. The CDR3 sequence is 16 residues long. V lost 3 bases and J 4 bases, leaving 16 bases between the germline ends. The CDR3 DNA follows: TGCGCCAGCAGCCATATCGACAGTCCCACTTACAATGAGCAGTTCTTC. It specifies CASSHIDSPTYNEQFF.

There are a few counts of this clone. The chain links TRBV7-8 to TRBJ2-7; D may be TRBD2 (6 bases). CDR3 length: 16 residues. V lost 0 bases and J lost 7, with 19 bases in between. Germline lookup yields CDR1 SGHVS and CDR2 FQNEAQ. CDR3 in DNA: TGTGCCAGCAGCTTAGCGGAGGGTTCTAGGTCTGGGGAGCAGTACTTC. It yields the protein CASSLAEGSRSGEQYF. Full variable domain (remainder filled in from reference TRBV7-8 and TRBJ2-7): GAGVSQSPRYKVAKRGQDVALRCDPISGHVSLFWYQQALGQGPEFLTYFQNEAQLDKSGLPSDRFFAERPEGSVSTLKIQRTQQEDSAVYLCASSLAEGSRSGEQYFGPGTRLTVT.

This chain uses TRBV2 with TRBJ2-7; possible D gene TRBD2, 6 bases. The CDR3 length is 19 residues. Germline V gene sequence: CDR1 SNHLY, CDR2 FYNNEI. V was trimmed by 2 bases and J by 1 base, leaving 24 bases between them. CDR3 loop: CASSELSWGVGVESYEQYF. CDR3 nucleotides: TGTGCCAGCAGTGAACTTTCCTGGGGGGTGGGAGTAGAATCCTACGAGCAGTACTTC.

V and J are TRBV19 and TRBJ2-3; the match to TRBD2 covers 12 bases. The J segment lost 2 bases and the V segment lost 3 bases, leaving 12 bases of the junction unmatched. CDR3 length: 19 amino acids. Germline V gene data show CDR1 as LNHDA and CDR2 as SQIVND (reference sequence). The DNA for the CDR3 is TGTGCCAGTAGTATTCTTGGGCTAGCGGGAGGGTTTCCCACAGATACGCAGTATTTT. As protein: CASSILGLAGGFPTDTQYF.

The table lists this clone with a count of one. The chain employs TRBV19 and TRBJ2-7; perhaps TRBD1 as D (6 bases). Trimming left V 5 bases short and J 5 bases short, with 19 bases between. The CDR3 covers 15 residues. Germline lookup yields CDR1 LNHDA and CDR2 SQIVND (reference sequence). CDR3 sequence: CASSRSGQPRNEQYF. CDR3 sequence (DNA): TGTGCCAGTAGTCGCTCGGGACAACCAAGGAACGAGCAGTACTTC.